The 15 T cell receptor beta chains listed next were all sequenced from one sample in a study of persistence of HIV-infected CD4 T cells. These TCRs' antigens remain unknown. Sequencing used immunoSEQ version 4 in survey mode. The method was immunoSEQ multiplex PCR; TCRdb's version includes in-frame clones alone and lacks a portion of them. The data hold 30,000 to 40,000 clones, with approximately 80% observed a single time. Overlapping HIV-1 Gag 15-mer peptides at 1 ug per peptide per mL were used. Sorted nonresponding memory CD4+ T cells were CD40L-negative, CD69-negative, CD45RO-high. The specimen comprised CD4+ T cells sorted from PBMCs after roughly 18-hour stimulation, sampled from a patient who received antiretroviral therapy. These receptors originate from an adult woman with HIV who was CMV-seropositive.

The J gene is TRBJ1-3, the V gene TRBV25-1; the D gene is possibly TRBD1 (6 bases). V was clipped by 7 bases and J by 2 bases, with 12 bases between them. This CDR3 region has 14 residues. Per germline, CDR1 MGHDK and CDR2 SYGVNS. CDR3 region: CASTQGGAGNTIYF. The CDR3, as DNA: TGTGCCAGCACACAGGGAGGCGCTGGAAACACCATATATTTT.

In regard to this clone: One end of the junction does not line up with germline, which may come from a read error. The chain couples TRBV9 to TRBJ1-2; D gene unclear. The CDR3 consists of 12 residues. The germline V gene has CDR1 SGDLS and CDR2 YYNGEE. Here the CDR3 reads CASSSLSYGHTF. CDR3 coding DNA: TGTGCCAGCAGCTCCTTATCCTATGGCCACACCTTC.

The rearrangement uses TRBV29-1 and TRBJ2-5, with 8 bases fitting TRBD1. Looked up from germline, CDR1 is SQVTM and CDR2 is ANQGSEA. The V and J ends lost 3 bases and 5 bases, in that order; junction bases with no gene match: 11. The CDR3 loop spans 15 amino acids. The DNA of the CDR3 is TGCAGCGTTGACCATCAGGGGGCAGGGATGGAGACCCAGTACTTC. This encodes CSVDHQGAGMETQYF.

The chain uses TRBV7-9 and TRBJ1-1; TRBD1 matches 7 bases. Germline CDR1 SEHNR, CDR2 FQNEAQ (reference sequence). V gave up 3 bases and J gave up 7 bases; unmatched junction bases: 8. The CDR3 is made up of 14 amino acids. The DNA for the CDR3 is TGTGCCAGCAGCTTCCGGACAGGTGGAGATGAAGCTTTCTTT. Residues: CASSFRTGGDEAFF.

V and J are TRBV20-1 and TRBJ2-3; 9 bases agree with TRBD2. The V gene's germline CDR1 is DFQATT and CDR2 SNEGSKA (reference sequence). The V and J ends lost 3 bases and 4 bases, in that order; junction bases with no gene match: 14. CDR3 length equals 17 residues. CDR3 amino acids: CSASKPGTSIWSDTQYF. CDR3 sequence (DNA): TGCAGTGCTAGTAAGCCCGGGACTAGCATATGGTCAGATACGCAGTATTTT.

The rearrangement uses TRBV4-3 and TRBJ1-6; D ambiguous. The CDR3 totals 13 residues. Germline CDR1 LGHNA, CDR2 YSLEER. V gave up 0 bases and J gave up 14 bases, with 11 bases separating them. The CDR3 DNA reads TGCGCCAGCAGCCAAGATTTCTCCGGGGCCCTCCACTTT. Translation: CASSQDFSGALHF.

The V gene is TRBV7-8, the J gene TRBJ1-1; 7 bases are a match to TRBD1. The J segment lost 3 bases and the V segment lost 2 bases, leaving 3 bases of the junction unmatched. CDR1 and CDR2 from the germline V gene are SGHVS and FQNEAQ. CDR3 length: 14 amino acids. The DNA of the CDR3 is TGTGCCAGCAGCTTACGGGACAGTTACACTGAAGCTTTCTTT. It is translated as CASSLRDSYTEAFF.

CDR3 in DNA: TGTGCCAGTAGTAAGGGACTAGACGGGGGCATTCAGTACTTC. Amino acid sequence: CASSKGLDGGIQYF. The chain links TRBV19 to TRBJ2-4, with 8 bases identical to TRBD2. Germline-derived CDR1 and CDR2 are LNHDA and SQIVND (reference sequence). This CDR3 is 14 amino acids long. The junction had 8 bases not matched to a gene; V was cut back by 4 bases and J by 9 bases.

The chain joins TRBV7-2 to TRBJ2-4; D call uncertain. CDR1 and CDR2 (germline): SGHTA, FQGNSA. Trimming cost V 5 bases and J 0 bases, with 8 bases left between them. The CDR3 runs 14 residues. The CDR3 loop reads CASSPSLAKNIQYF. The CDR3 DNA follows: TGTGCCAGCAGCCCCTCTCTAGCCAAAAACATTCAGTACTTC.

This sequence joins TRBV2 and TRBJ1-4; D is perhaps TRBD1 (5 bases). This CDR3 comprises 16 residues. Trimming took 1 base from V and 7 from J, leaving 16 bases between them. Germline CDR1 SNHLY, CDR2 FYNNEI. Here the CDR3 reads CASSEGLGLGTEKLFF. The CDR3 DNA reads TGTGCCAGCAGTGAAGGACTAGGGTTGGGGACTGAAAAACTGTTTTTT.

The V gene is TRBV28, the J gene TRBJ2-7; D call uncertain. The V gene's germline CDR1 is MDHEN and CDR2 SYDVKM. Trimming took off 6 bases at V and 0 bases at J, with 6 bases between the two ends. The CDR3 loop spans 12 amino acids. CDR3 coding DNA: TGTGCCAGCAGCTCGAGCTCCTACGAGCAGTACTTC. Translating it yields CASSSSSYEQYF.

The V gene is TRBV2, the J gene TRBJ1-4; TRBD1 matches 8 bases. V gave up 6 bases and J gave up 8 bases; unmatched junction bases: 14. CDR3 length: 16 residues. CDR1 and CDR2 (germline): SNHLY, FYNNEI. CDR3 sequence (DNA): TGTGCCAGCAGCCACACTATTCAGGGGGCAGGGGAAAAACTGTTTTTT. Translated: CASSHTIQGAGEKLFF.

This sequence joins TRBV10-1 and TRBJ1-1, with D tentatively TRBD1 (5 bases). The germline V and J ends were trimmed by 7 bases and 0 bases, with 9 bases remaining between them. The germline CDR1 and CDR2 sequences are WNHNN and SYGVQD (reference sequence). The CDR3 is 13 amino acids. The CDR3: CASKSGMNTEAFF. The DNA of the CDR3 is TGCGCCAGCAAGTCAGGGATGAACACTGAAGCTTTCTTT.

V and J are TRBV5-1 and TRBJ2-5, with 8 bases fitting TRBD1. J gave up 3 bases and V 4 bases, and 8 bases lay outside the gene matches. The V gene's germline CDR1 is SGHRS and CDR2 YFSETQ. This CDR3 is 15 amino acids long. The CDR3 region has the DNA TGCGCCAGCAGCGCATCCAGGGGGCAGGAAGAGACCCAGTACTTC. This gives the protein CASSASRGQEETQYF.

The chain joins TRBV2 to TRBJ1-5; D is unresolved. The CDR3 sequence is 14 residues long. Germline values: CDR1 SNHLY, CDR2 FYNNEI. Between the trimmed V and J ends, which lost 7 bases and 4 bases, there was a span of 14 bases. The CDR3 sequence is CASTSDGGNQPQHF. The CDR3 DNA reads TGTGCCAGCACTTCGGACGGAGGGAATCAGCCCCAGCATTTT.